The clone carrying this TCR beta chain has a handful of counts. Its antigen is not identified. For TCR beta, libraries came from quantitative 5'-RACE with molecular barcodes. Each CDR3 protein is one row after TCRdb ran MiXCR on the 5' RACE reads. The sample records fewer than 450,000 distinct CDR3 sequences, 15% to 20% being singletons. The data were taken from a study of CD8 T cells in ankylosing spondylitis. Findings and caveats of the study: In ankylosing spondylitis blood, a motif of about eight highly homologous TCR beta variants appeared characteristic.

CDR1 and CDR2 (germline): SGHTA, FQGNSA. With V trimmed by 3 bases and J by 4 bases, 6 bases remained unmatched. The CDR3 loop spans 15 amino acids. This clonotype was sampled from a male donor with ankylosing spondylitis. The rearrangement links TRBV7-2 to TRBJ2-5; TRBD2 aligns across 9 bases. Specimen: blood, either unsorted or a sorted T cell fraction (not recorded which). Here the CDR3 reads CASSFRAGGGETQYF. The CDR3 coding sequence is TGTGCCAGCAGCTTTAGAGCGGGAGGTGGAGAGACCCAGTACTTC.